One T cell receptor (beta chain) is described in this entry. The data derive from a study of OX40 agonist ivuxolimab in advanced cancers. Libraries were prepared by immunoSEQ multiplex PCR; TCRdb keeps only in-frame clonotypes and omits some of them. The sample contains some 60,000 clones, approximately 89% of which appear only once. No patient had autoimmune disease or received systemic immunosuppression. Drawing of blood for sampling happened at baseline, at cycle 4 day 1, and at cycle 7 day 1. Between the trimmed V and J ends, which lost 2 bases and 10 bases, there was a span of 9 bases. The CDR3 has 12 amino acids. Germline CDR1 is KGHSH and CDR2 is LQKENI.

The sequence came from an adult with an advanced solid tumor such as melanoma, head and neck, liver or kidney cancer. Specimen: CD4+ or CD8+ T cells sorted from blood, collected in a trial of the OX40 agonist ivuxolimab. The V and J genes are TRBV18 and TRBJ2-1; no reliable D call. CDR3 in DNA: TGTGCCAGCTCACCAGAACTTCGGGAGCAGTTCTTC. Protein sequence: CASSPELREQFF.